Listed below are T cell receptor beta chains from one sample, sequenced in a study of cytomegalovirus exposure and HLA in healthy donors. Clones were read by immunoSEQ multiplex PCR, and TCRdb kept only the in-frame ones, dropping some. The data show some 150,000 clones, 65% to 85% seen once. Sequenced sample: PBMCs. The receptor source for this set is a man between 25 and 39 years old in good health and CMV-seronegative. CDR3s include the opening cysteine and the closing phenylalanine or tryptophan. The D gene is left open where the match is weak. Clone size is given for some rows only: seen once, a few or many times, or a class if the clone is expanded.

j_call v_call cdr3_length clone_size d_call cdr3_aa cdr3_nt
TRBJ2-3 TRBV5-1 16 - TRBD1 CASSPGPTGVRDTQYF TGCGCCAGCAGCCCGGGCCCGACAGGGGTGAGAGATACGCAGTATTTT
TRBJ2-2 TRBV28 18 - TRBD1 CASSLDTGTGTTTGELFF TGTGCCAGCAGTTTAGATACCGGGACAGGGACGACCACCGGGGAGCTGTTTTTT
TRBJ2-1 TRBV7-3 15 - TRBD2 CASSPGGGTYNEQFF TGTGCCAGCAGCCCCGGGGGGGGGACCTACAATGAGCAGTTCTTC
TRBJ2-5 TRBV27 15 - - CASRSIPTDQETQYF TGTGCCAGCAGAAGCATCCCGACAGACCAAGAGACCCAGTACTTC
TRBJ2-6 TRBV5-8 19 - TRBD1 CASSLGPLLTGAGANVLTF TGTGCCAGCAGCTTGGGCCCTCTGCTGACAGGGGCTGGGGCCAACGTCCTGACTTTC
TRBJ2-3 TRBV5-1 13 - - CASSLVPGDTQYF TGCGCCAGCAGCTTGGTCCCAGGAGATACGCAGTATTTT
TRBJ2-1 TRBV7-9 16 - TRBD2 CASSLTASGGYNEQFF TGTGCCAGCAGCTTAACCGCCAGCGGGGGGTACAATGAGCAGTTCTTC
TRBJ1-2 TRBV27 14 - - CASSLLGGANGYTF TGTGCCAGCAGTTTATTGGGGGGGGCGAATGGCTACACCTTC
TRBJ1-3 TRBV9 14 few - CASSVVGDGNTIYF TGTGCCAGCAGCGTAGTAGGGGATGGAAACACCATATATTTT
TRBJ1-5 TRBV25-1 17 - - CASSEKDSRKVGQPQHF TGTGCCAGCAGTGAAAAGGACAGCCGCAAAGTAGGGCAGCCCCAGCATTTT
TRBJ2-3 TRBV5-8 15 - TRBD2 CASSQGLAGPDTQYF TGTGCCAGCAGCCAAGGACTAGCGGGCCCAGATACGCAGTATTTT
TRBJ1-1 TRBV6-5 15 once TRBD1 CASSPDGQGNTEAFF TGTGCCAGCAGTCCGGATGGACAGGGGAACACTGAAGCTTTCTTT
TRBJ2-7 TRBV19 16 - TRBD2 CASSIRTSGNSYEQYF TGTGCCAGTAGTATTCGGACTAGCGGGAACTCCTACGAGCAGTACTTC
TRBJ2-5 TRBV4-1 14 few - CASSQEGGQETQYF TGCGCCAGCAGCCAAGAGGGGGGCCAAGAGACCCAGTACTTC
TRBJ1-4 TRBV12-2 14 once - CASRLPWDREKLFF TGTGCAAGTCGCTTACCGTGGGACCGGGAGAAACTGTTTTTT